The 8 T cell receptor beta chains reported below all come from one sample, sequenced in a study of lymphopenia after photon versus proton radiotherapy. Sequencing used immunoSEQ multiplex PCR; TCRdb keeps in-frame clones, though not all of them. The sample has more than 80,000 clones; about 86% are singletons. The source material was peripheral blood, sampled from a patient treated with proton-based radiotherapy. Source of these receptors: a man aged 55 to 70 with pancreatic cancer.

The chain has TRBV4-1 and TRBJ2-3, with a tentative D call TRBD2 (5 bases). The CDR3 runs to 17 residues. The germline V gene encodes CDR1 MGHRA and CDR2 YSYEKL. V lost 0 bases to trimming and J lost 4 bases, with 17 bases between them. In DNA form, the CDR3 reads TGCGCCAGCAGCCAAGAAGGAGGACTCCGGCCCGCAGATACGCAGTATTTT. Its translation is CASSQEGGLRPADTQYF.

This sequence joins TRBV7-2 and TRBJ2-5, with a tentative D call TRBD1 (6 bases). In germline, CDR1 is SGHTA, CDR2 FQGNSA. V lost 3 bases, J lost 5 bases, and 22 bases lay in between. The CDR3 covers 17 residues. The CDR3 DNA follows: TGTGCCAGCAGCTTCGGCACGGGACACCCTTCGGGGGAGACCCAGTACTTC. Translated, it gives CASSFGTGHPSGETQYF.

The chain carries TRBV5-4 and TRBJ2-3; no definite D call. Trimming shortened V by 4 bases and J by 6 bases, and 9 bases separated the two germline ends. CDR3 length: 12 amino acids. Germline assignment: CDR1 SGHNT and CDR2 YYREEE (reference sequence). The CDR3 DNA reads TGTGCCAGCAGCAAGCCTGCGGATACGCAGTATTTT. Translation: CASSKPADTQYF.

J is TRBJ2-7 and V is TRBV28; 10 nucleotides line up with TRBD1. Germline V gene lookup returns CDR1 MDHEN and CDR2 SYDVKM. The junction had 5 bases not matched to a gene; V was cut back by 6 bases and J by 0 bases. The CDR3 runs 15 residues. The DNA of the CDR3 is TGTGCCAGCAGACTGGACAGGGGGAGCTCCTACGAGCAGTACTTC. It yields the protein CASRLDRGSSYEQYF. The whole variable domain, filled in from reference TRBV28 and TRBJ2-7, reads DVKVTQSSRYLVKRTGEKVFLECVQDMDHENMFWYRQDPGLGLRLIYFSYDVKMKEKGDIPEGYSVSREKKERFSLILESASTNQTSMYLCASRLDRGSSYEQYFGPGTRLTVT.

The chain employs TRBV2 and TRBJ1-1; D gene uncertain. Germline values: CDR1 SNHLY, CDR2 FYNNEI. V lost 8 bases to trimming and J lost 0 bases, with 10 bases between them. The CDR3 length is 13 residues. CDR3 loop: CASVSSLNTEAFF. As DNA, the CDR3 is TGTGCCAGCGTTAGCAGCTTGAACACTGAAGCTTTCTTT.

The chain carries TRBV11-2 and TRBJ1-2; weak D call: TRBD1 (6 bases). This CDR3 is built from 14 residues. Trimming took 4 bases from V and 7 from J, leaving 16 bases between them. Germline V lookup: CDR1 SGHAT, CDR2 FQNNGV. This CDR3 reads CASSSSQGLIGYTF. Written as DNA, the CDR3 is TGTGCCAGCAGCTCCTCCCAGGGGCTAATTGGCTACACCTTC. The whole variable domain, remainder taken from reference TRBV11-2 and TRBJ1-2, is EAGVAQSPRYKIIEKRQSVAFWCNPISGHATLYWYQQILGQGPKLLIQFQNNGVVDDSQLPKDRFSAERLKGVDSTLKIQPAKLEDSAVYLCASSSSQGLIGYTFGSGTRLTVV.

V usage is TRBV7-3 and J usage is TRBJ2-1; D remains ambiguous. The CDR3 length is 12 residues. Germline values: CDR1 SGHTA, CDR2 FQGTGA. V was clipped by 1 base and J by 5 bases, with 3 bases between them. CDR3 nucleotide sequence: TGTGCCAGCAGCTTAAGCAACAATGAGCAGTTCTTC. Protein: CASSLSNNEQFF.

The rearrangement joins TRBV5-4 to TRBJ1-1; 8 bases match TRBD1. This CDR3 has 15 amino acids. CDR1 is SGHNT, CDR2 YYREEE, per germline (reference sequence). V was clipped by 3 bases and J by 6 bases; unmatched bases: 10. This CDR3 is CASSSMTGEGAEAFF. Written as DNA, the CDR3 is TGTGCCAGCAGCTCGATGACAGGGGAGGGGGCTGAAGCTTTCTTT.